This entry features one TCR beta chain sequence. This clonotype was detected a few times. Its specific antigen is unknown. It has no much larger one-base neighbor in the sample; base qualities were not kept. This sample is part of a study of T cells after yellow fever vaccination (dated by TCRdb to 2018 to 2020). Notes on the research overall: The SMART-Seq v4 Ultra Low Input RNA kit was used to prepare libraries from fractions with low cell numbers. To follow T-cell clones before and after both primary and booster YFV17D yellow fever vaccination, bulk TCR alpha and beta repertoires underwent longitudinal sequencing. Two healthy male donors, one aged 18 to 30 and one aged 30 to 40 years, were included in the cohort. Bulk PBMC replicates and cell subsets were isolated from blood drawn at multiple timepoints before and after both primary and secondary immunization.

CDR1 and CDR2 (MDHEN, SYDVKM) derive from the germline V gene. For this chain, trimming is 3 bases at the V end and 6 bases at the J end, and the number of junction bases without a gene match is 4. Inclusive of the bounding cysteine and phenylalanine, the CDR3 is 14 residues long. The entry retains the CDR3 DNA only, 42 bases that are in frame from base 1. Reading the label with the study, this specimen's treatment or condition is: live attenuated yellow fever vaccine strain. PBMCs were isolated from peripheral blood using a standard Ficoll-Paque protocol. Dynabeads CD4 and CD8 positive selection kits were used to isolate the CD4 and CD8 T-cell fractions. TriZol was used to extract RNA from bulk PBMCs, from CD4 and CD8 fractions, and from dextramer-positive and dextramer-negative fractions. For sequencing, an Illumina NovaSeq 6000 was employed. TCR cDNA was synthesized by 5'RACE template switching, which introduced a universal primer site and unique molecular identifiers. cDNA synthesis was primed from both the TCR alpha and TCR beta constant segments. Two PCR steps were used to amplify libraries, with sample barcodes and sequencing adapters being added in the second step. Libraries were sequenced on Illumina HiSeq 2500 (2x100 bp) or NovaSeq (2x150 bp). Concerning the study's data processing: MIGEC handled demultiplexing of reads and collapsing into UMI consensus sequences, while MiXCR performed V(D)J alignment. Vaccine-responding clonotypes were identified with edgeR using replicate PBMC samples, with FDR below 0.01 and a log2 fold change above 5 up to day 15 being required. Each bulk clonotype was labeled CD4 or CD8 based on which sequenced repertoire, CD4 or CD8, contained the clonotype at higher abundance. TCRdb reanalyzed the raw reads on its own, using fastp at Q25 for trimming and MiXCR for clone calling, and kept in-frame beta chains. Identical CDR3 protein sequences are pooled into one entry, listed with their most common genes and DNA. TCRdb's processing, not the authors' own work, is the source of the V and J calls. Counted in this sample were under 400,000 distinct CDR3 sequences; approximately 13% of them appeared once. Approximately 3.3% of the sample comes from the top ten.

The investigation overall reported the following: Because abundant contaminating clonotypes from the bulk population could be contained in FACS-sorted repertoires, computational filtering was required. The study included only a couple of donors, which limits how far the findings can be generalized. Compared with the primary T-cell response, the secondary T-cell response was faster but weaker, reaching its peak on day 5 rather than on day 15. Most clones expanded after primary vaccination (around 96% of CD4 and around nine tenths of CD8) were re-detected after the booster, suggesting that broad memory maintenance occurred. A small share of clonotypes occurred in both CD4 and CD8 compartments, likely arising from convergent recombination.

The sequence was collected from a man younger than 30 who received the YFV17D yellow fever vaccine. Here the sequenced sample was CD4+ T cells sorted from PBMCs, taken 15 days after the yellow fever booster vaccination. The chain is encoded by TRBV28 joined to TRBJ1-5, and TRBD1 aligns with 8 junction nucleotides. The DNA sequence is as follows: TGTGCCAGCAGTTTTGCAGGGGGCGGTCAGCCCCAGCATTTT. The translation is CASSFAGGGQPQHF.